The 30 T cell receptor beta chains reported below all come from one sample, sequenced in a study of control samples from healthy donors and cancer patients (dated by TCRdb to 2020 to 2021). The method behind the library was the immunoSEQ multiplex PCR assay. Imported from immuneACCESS, the table was reduced by TCRdb to in-frame sequences with V and J called. These copies leave out some clones; in studies compared against another copy, an unresolved V gene accounts for under half, and the cause of the remainder is not known. This sample holds around 68,000 clones; about four fifths were observed only once. The ten largest clones add up to 2.5% to 3% of the sample. Sequences were obtained from PBMCs. These receptors all stem from a woman in her 50s with lung cancer.

V and J are TRBV9 and TRBJ2-5; D may correspond to TRBD1 or TRBD2 (5 bases each). From germline, CDR1 is SGDLS and CDR2 YYNGEE. V was clipped by 4 bases and J by 0 bases, with 13 bases between them. This CDR3 is built from 15 residues. The CDR3 DNA reads TGTGCCAGCAGCCTAACCGGGGCTTACCAAGAGACCCAGTACTTC. Encoded protein: CASSLTGAYQETQYF.

The V and J genes are TRBV7-6 and TRBJ2-6; a weak D match, TRBD1 (6 bases). The germline V gene has CDR1 SGHVS and CDR2 FNYEAQ. CDR3 length: 16 amino acids. V lost 1 base and J 1 base, leaving 8 bases between the germline ends. Here the CDR3 DNA reads TGTGCCAGCAGCTTAGTAACAGGGTCTGGGGCCAACGTCCTGACTTTC. Translation: CASSLVTGSGANVLTF.

This clone occurred once. V gene TRBV29-1 combines with J gene TRBJ1-3; D unclear. From germline, CDR1 is SQVTM and CDR2 ANQGSEA. V was clipped by 5 bases and J by 6 bases, with 8 bases between them. The CDR3 contains 11 residues. CDR3: CSVFLLNTIYF. CDR3 sequence (DNA): TGCAGCGTTTTTCTCTTAAACACCATATATTTT.

The chain couples TRBV5-1 to TRBJ2-7; 10 positions agree with TRBD2. Germline V gives CDR1 SGHRS, CDR2 YFSETQ. The CDR3 is made up of 15 amino acids. V shed 3 bases, J shed 4 bases, and the junction held 7 bases outside the gene matches. The CDR3 loop reads CASSSPAGGPYEQYF. DNA for the CDR3: TGCGCCAGCAGCTCTCCAGCGGGGGGGCCGTACGAGCAGTACTTC.

The chain couples TRBV5-1 to TRBJ2-7; TRBD2 aligns across 16 bases. CDR1 and CDR2 from the germline V gene are SGHRS and YFSETQ. V gave up 1 base and J gave up 2 bases; unmatched junction bases: 6. The CDR3 has 18 amino acids. CDR3 nucleotide sequence: TGCGCCAGCAGCTTGCTATCCGGGACTAGCGGGGGGGCCTACGAGCAGTACTTC. This codes for CASSLLSGTSGGAYEQYF.

This clone was found once. The rearrangement links TRBV12-5 to TRBJ1-5; 8 bases line up with TRBD1. The CDR3 spans 19 residues. J was trimmed by 1 base and V by 0 bases; bases with no gene match: 11. The germline V gene has CDR1 LGHNT and CDR2 FRNRAP. CDR3 DNA: TGTGCTAGTGGTTTGGTACTCCAGGGGACAGGTAGGAGCAATCAGCCCCAGCATTTT. Its protein is CASGLVLQGTGRSNQPQHF.

The V gene is TRBV5-1, the J gene TRBJ1-1; the D gene is possibly TRBD1 (6 bases). This CDR3 has 14 amino acids. Germline loops: CDR1 SGHRS, CDR2 YFSETQ. The ends were cut back, 4 bases at V and 0 bases at J, with 10 bases in the middle. CDR3 amino acids: CASSRGQLNTEAFF. The CDR3 DNA sequence: TGCGCCAGCAGCCGCGGACAGCTGAACACTGAAGCTTTCTTT.

The chain recombines TRBV6-5 with TRBJ2-6, with D possibly being TRBD1 or TRBD2 (5 bases each). The germline gives CDR1 MNHEY, CDR2 SVGAGI. V was cut by 2 bases and J by 0 bases, with 5 bases left in between. This CDR3 has 15 residues. The CDR3 here is CASSYGGSGANVLTF. The CDR3 DNA reads TGTGCCAGCAGTTACGGGGGCTCTGGGGCCAACGTCCTGACTTTC.

This chain joins TRBV28 and TRBJ2-1; 7 nucleotides agree with TRBD2. J lost 6 bases, V lost 6 bases, and 11 bases had no gene match. CDR1 and CDR2 from the germline V gene are MDHEN and SYDVKM. This CDR3 is 15 amino acids long. The CDR3 sequence: CASRKDLAGLNEQFF. CDR3 DNA sequence: TGTGCCAGCAGGAAGGACTTAGCGGGTCTCAATGAGCAGTTCTTC.

V is TRBV11-2 and J is TRBJ2-1; 12 bases fit TRBD2. Germline CDR1 reads SGHAT; CDR2 reads FQNNGV. After removal of 6 bases from V and 0 bases from J, the junction contained 6 bases not matched to a gene. The CDR3 spans 17 residues. The CDR3 DNA sequence: TGTGCCAGCAGTCGGGGGACTAGCGGGCTCTCCTACAATGAGCAGTTCTTC. Amino acids: CASSRGTSGLSYNEQFF.

CDR3 region: CATSDWDSTAYEQYF. In nucleotides, the CDR3 is TGTGCCACCAGTGATTGGGACAGCACAGCCTACGAGCAGTACTTC. The rearrangement links TRBV24-1 to TRBJ2-7; the match to TRBD1 covers 7 bases. CDR3 size: 15 residues. The germline gives CDR1 KGHDR, CDR2 SFDVKD. J gave up 2 bases and V 2 bases, and 5 bases lay outside the gene matches.

The chain links TRBV12-3 or TRBV12-4 to TRBJ1-1; D is perhaps TRBD1 (6 bases). The CDR3 contains 13 residues. V was pared by 5 bases and J by 3 bases, with 10 bases between. CDR3 region: CASSTAGDTEAFF. In DNA form, the CDR3 reads TGTGCCAGCAGTACCGCAGGGGACACTGAAGCTTTCTTT.

The gene calls are TRBV5-4 and TRBJ2-3; 9 positions match TRBD2. Germline V gene data show CDR1 as SGHNT and CDR2 as YYREEE (reference sequence). The CDR3 runs 15 residues. The V and J ends lost 0 bases and 5 bases, in that order; junction bases with no gene match: 4. The CDR3 loop reads CASSLERGAVDTQYF. The CDR3 nucleotides read TGTGCCAGCAGCTTGGAGCGGGGGGCGGTAGATACGCAGTATTTT.

The chain is built from TRBV4-3 and TRBJ1-1; D gene ambiguous. V was trimmed by 1 base and J by 2 bases, leaving 5 bases between them. CDR3 length: 13 amino acids. Germline CDR1 is LGHNA and CDR2 is YSLEER. CDR3 DNA: TGCGCCAGCAGCCAAGGGCAAAACACTGAAGCTTTCTTT. Protein: CASSQGQNTEAFF.

The chain is built from TRBV28 and TRBJ1-2; 9 positions match TRBD1. Germline-derived CDR1 and CDR2 are MDHEN and SYDVKM. V lost 5 bases, J lost 5 bases, and 9 bases stayed unmatched. This CDR3 contains 15 residues. The CDR3 protein is CASSPSGTGKYGYTF. CDR3 nucleotides: TGTGCCAGCAGTCCATCAGGGACAGGGAAATATGGCTACACCTTC.

The chain recombines TRBV6-2 or TRBV6-3 with TRBJ1-5, with TRBD1 as a possible D gene (6 bases). The V end was cut by 0 bases, the J end by 5 bases, with 14 bases between. The length of the CDR3 is 16 residues. The V gene's germline CDR1 is MNHEY and CDR2 SVGEGT. Written as DNA, the CDR3 is TGTGCCAGCAGTTACTCGATGGGGGCCTTTTATCAGCCCCAGCATTTT. Translating gives CASSYSMGAFYQPQHF.

V is TRBV7-9 and J is TRBJ1-1; D not certain. From germline, CDR1 is SEHNR and CDR2 FQNEAQ (reference sequence). This CDR3 comprises 15 residues. The V end lost 5 bases, the J end lost 4 bases, and 17 bases lay between the germline ends. The CDR3 loop reads CASSPPFRVGTEAFF. In DNA form, the CDR3 reads TGTGCCAGCAGCCCCCCTTTTAGGGTGGGCACTGAAGCTTTCTTT.

The chain couples TRBV2 to TRBJ1-5, with TRBD1 as a possible D gene (6 bases). The CDR3 spans 15 residues. CDR1 and CDR2 from the germline V gene are SNHLY and FYNNEI. The V and J ends lost 3 bases and 5 bases respectively, with 14 bases between them. The CDR3 loop is CASSDRSGEDQPQHF. In DNA, the CDR3 is TGTGCCAGCAGTGATCGGTCAGGGGAGGATCAGCCCCAGCATTTT.

The chain recombines TRBV27 with TRBJ2-3; a possible D gene is TRBD2 (5 bases). Germline-derived CDR1 and CDR2 are MNHEY and SMNVEV (reference sequence). The CDR3 consists of 13 residues. Trimming cost V 3 bases and J 3 bases, with 7 bases left between them. CDR3 DNA sequence: TGTGCCAGCAGTTTCCGGGAAACAGATACGCAGTATTTT. This gives the protein CASSFRETDTQYF.

The V gene is TRBV6-5, the J gene TRBJ1-1; 7 bases are a match to TRBD1. V trimming: 6 bases; J trimming: 10 bases; junction bases outside the gene matches: 8. The germline CDR1 and CDR2 sequences are MNHEY and SVGAGI. This CDR3 is 12 amino acids long. The CDR3 bases are TGTGCCAGCAGCCTACTCAGGGGGGTAGCTTTCTTT. It encodes CASSLLRGVAFF.

The chain combines TRBV12-3 or TRBV12-4 with TRBJ2-7; D ambiguous. Trimming pared 6 bases from V and 2 bases from J, leaving 5 bases between. The CDR3 loop spans 11 amino acids. CDR3 loop: CASRSTYEQYF. Here the CDR3 DNA reads TGTGCCAGCAGAAGTACCTACGAGCAGTACTTC.

The chain carries TRBV28 and TRBJ2-1, with 7 bases matching TRBD2. This CDR3 has 13 residues. The V segment lost 8 bases and the J segment 7 bases; nucleotides outside the gene matches: 8. Looked up from germline, CDR1 is MDHEN and CDR2 is SYDVKM. The CDR3 DNA reads as TGTGCCAGCTGTCCGGGAGGATGGAATGAGCAGTTCTTC. The encoded protein is CASCPGGWNEQFF.

V gene TRBV11-2 combines with J gene TRBJ2-7, with 8 bases fitting TRBD1. The CDR3 runs 15 residues. The V gene end was trimmed by 2 bases and the J gene end by 3 bases; junction bases not matched to a gene: 6. Germline CDR1 and CDR2: SGHAT and FQNNGV. The CDR3 region has the DNA TGTGCCAGCAGCTTACCGTGGACAGGGAACTACGAGCAGTACTTC. This translates into CASSLPWTGNYEQYF.

The chain combines TRBV2 with TRBJ2-3; the D is unclear. The CDR3 is 13 residues long. Germline values: CDR1 SNHLY, CDR2 FYNNEI. V lost 6 bases and J 6 bases, leaving 13 bases between the germline ends. The CDR3 sequence is CASSFRSLDTQYF. For the CDR3, the DNA is TGTGCCAGCAGCTTCAGGTCCCTGGATACGCAGTATTTT.

The chain employs TRBV3-1 (or the pseudogene TRBV3-2) and TRBJ1-1, with TRBD1 as a possible D gene (6 bases). The CDR3 totals 14 residues. The V end was cut by 6 bases, the J end by 1 base, with 12 bases between. The germline V gene has CDR1 LGHDT and CDR2 YNNKEL (reference sequence). CDR3 nucleotides: TGTGCCAGCAGTTGGGGGGCTGAGAACACTGAAGCTTTCTTT. Its translation is CASSWGAENTEAFF.

The rearrangement joins TRBV10-3 to TRBJ1-1, with TRBD1 matching 8 bases. V lost 2 bases and J lost 7; bases outside the gene matches: 6. The CDR3 is 14 amino acids. Germline V gene data show CDR1 as ENHRY and CDR2 as SYGVKD. The CDR3 spells CAISEAITGGEAFF. As DNA, the CDR3 is TGTGCCATCAGTGAGGCGATCACAGGGGGTGAAGCTTTCTTT.

This clone was seen just once. The CDR3 spells CASSFPDRGGGYTF. The CDR3 region has the DNA TGTGCCAGCAGTTTCCCGGACAGGGGGGGCGGCTACACCTTC. V is TRBV7-2 and J is TRBJ1-2; TRBD1 matches at 10 bases. This CDR3 has 14 residues. V was clipped by 6 bases and J by 8 bases; unmatched bases: 9. CDR1 and CDR2 from the germline V gene are SGHTA and FQGNSA.

J is TRBJ2-5 and V is TRBV28; 8 bases line up with TRBD1. The J segment lost 2 bases and the V segment lost 5 bases, leaving 7 bases of the junction unmatched. Germline CDR1 MDHEN, CDR2 SYDVKM. The CDR3 loop spans 15 amino acids. CDR3: CASSPWTGLQETQYF. The CDR3 DNA reads as TGTGCCAGCAGTCCGTGGACAGGGCTGCAAGAGACCCAGTACTTC.

The chain joins TRBV7-2 to TRBJ1-5; no firm D call. This CDR3 has 12 residues. V was clipped by 5 bases and J by 5 bases, with 7 bases between them. Germline V lookup: CDR1 SGHTA, CDR2 FQGNSA. CDR3 sequence reads: CASSLTDQPQHF. Here the CDR3 DNA reads TGTGCCAGCAGCCTGACCGATCAGCCCCAGCATTTT.

The gene calls are TRBV19 and TRBJ1-1, with a weak D call TRBD1 (5 bases). This CDR3 has 14 amino acids. CDR1 and CDR2 (germline): LNHDA, SQIVND (reference sequence). V lost 7 bases, J lost 0 bases, and 12 bases lay in between. CDR3 DNA: TGTGCCAGTACGGTTCCAGGGTTGAACACTGAAGCTTTCTTT. It is translated as CASTVPGLNTEAFF.